The T cell receptor beta chain described here comes from a study of cytomegalovirus exposure and HLA in healthy donors. Germline assignment: CDR1 SEHNR and CDR2 FQNEAQ (reference sequence). The CDR3 loop spans 16 amino acids. Comment on this clone: The junction departs from the called germline gene at one end, perhaps through a read error.

PCR amplification relied on 60 Vbeta primers (plus 13 Jbeta primers). Only in-frame clones appear in the TCRdb table, and some are missing; sequencing was by immunoSEQ multiplex PCR. This table holds about 210,000 clones, roughly 79% found once. This sequence was found in a male donor in good health and CMV-seronegative. The V and J genes are TRBV7-9 and TRBJ2-1; the match to TRBD2 covers 14 bases. Sequenced: PBMCs. CDR3 residues: CASSPSGTSGGDEQFF. The CDR3 nucleotides are TGCGCCAGCAGCCCGTCCGGGACTAGCGGGGGAGATGAGCAGTTCTTC.